The next 18 T cell receptor beta chains were all read from a single sample in a study of blood T cell repertoires in COVID-19. This table comes from immunoSEQ multiplex PCR, and its TCRdb copy is limited to in-frame clones, with some not included. The data hold approximately 140,000 clones, with 84% observed a single time. The sequenced sample consisted of peripheral blood. The receptors originated from a human donor in a cohort sampled during active COVID-19.

This clone was found a few times. This rearrangement joins TRBV28 to TRBJ1-2; D gene uncertain. V shed 10 bases and J shed 1 base, with 16 bases lying between them. The germline V gene has CDR1 MDHEN and CDR2 SYDVKM. The CDR3 contains 14 residues. CDR3 coding DNA: TGTGCCACCCTAGCCCGGTCGGATAACTATGGCTACACCTTC. Translation gives CATLARSDNYGYTF.

J is TRBJ2-7 and V is TRBV18; D gene ambiguous. The V and J ends lost 0 bases and 6 bases respectively, with 18 bases between them. CDR1 is KGHSH, CDR2 LQKENI, per germline. CDR3 length: 16 residues. The CDR3 bases are TGTGCCAGCTCACCACCCCTCCAGGTTCCACCACCCGAGCAGTACTTC. Translated, it gives CASSPPLQVPPPEQYF.

This rearrangement joins TRBV5-1 to TRBJ2-3, with 7 bases matching TRBD2. The CDR3 is made up of 14 amino acids. Germline values: CDR1 SGHRS, CDR2 YFSETQ. Trimming cost V 9 bases and J 2 bases; bases outside gene matches: 9. In DNA form, the CDR3 reads TGCGCCACCAAACTAGCGTATATCACAGATACGCAGTATTTT. Translation gives CATKLAYITDTQYF.

The V call is TRBV7-8, the J call TRBJ1-4, with D perhaps matching TRBD1 (5 bases). V was shortened by 2 bases and J by 0 bases, with 16 bases between the two germline ends. The CDR3 spans 18 residues. Per germline, CDR1 SGHVS and CDR2 FQNEAQ. In DNA form, the CDR3 reads TGTGCCAGCAGCTTAATCAGGGTCAACTCTGCAACTAATGAAAAACTGTTTTTT. It encodes CASSLIRVNSATNEKLFF. The full variable domain, with the rest looked up from reference TRBV7-8 and TRBJ1-4, is GAGVSQSPRYKVAKRGQDVALRCDPISGHVSLFWYQQALGQGPEFLTYFQNEAQLDKSGLPSDRFFAERPEGSVSTLKIQRTQQEDSAVYLCASSLIRVNSATNEKLFFGSGTQLSVL.

The chain uses TRBV25-1 and TRBJ1-1; 7 positions agree with TRBD1. J gave up 1 base and V 4 bases, and 3 bases lay outside the gene matches. CDR3 length equals 14 residues. Germline lookup yields CDR1 MGHDK and CDR2 SYGVNS. The chain's CDR3 is CASSVRTGNTEAFF. DNA of the CDR3: TGTGCCAGCAGTGTAAGGACAGGGAACACTGAAGCTTTCTTT.

The V and J genes are TRBV7-9 and TRBJ1-2; a possible D gene is TRBD1 (6 bases). V shed 2 bases and J shed 0 bases, with 19 bases lying between them. CDR1 is SEHNR, CDR2 FQNEAQ, per germline (reference sequence). The CDR3 runs 18 residues. The DNA for the CDR3 is TGTGCCAGCAGCTTAATACGTTGGGGAGGGACAACTAACTATGGCTACACCTTC. It is translated as CASSLIRWGGTTNYGYTF.

V usage is TRBV6-2 or TRBV6-3 and J usage is TRBJ2-2, with 9 bases identical to TRBD1. From germline, CDR1 is MNHEY and CDR2 SVGEGT. The CDR3 is made up of 16 amino acids. With V trimmed by 2 bases and J by 5 bases, 6 bases remained unmatched. CDR3 nucleotides: TGTGCCAGCAGTTACGGGTACAGGGGGCCTACCGGGGAGCTGTTTTTT. The encoded protein is CASSYGYRGPTGELFF.

This chain joins TRBV7-8 and TRBJ1-1; possibly TRBD1 for D (6 bases). CDR1 and CDR2 from the germline V gene are SGHVS and FQNEAQ. This CDR3 spans 13 amino acids. V was shortened by 5 bases and J by 5 bases, with 12 bases between the two germline ends. CDR3 residues: CASSPLGATEAFF. The CDR3 coding sequence is TGTGCCAGCAGCCCTTTGGGGGCTACTGAAGCTTTCTTT.

The J gene is TRBJ2-2, the V gene TRBV11-2; TRBD2 matches at 10 bases. The CDR3 spans 14 residues. Germline assignment: CDR1 SGHAT and CDR2 FQNNGV. Losses at the gene ends were 0 bases for V and 11 bases for J; bases not matched to a gene: 3. The CDR3 coding sequence is TGTGCCAGCAGCTTAGATCGACTAGCGGGTGAGCTGTTTTTT. Residues: CASSLDRLAGELFF.

This chain links TRBV7-2 with TRBJ2-4; 14 nucleotides match TRBD2. Per germline, CDR1 SGHTA and CDR2 FQGNSA. Trimming cost V 5 bases and J 7 bases; bases outside gene matches: 10. The CDR3 runs 17 residues. This CDR3 is CASSLTSGGAFSNIQYF. The CDR3 region has the DNA TGTGCCAGCAGCCTGACTAGCGGGGGGGCCTTTAGTAACATTCAGTACTTC.

The rearrangement joins TRBV6-5 to TRBJ2-7; 12 positions agree with TRBD1. Germline CDR1 and CDR2: MNHEY and SVGAGI. The CDR3 sequence is 15 residues long. V lost 6 bases and J lost 7; bases outside the gene matches: 10. The CDR3 nucleotides are TGTGCCAGCAGCGTAAAGGGACAGGGGGCGAGGGAGCAGTACTTC. Translation: CASSVKGQGAREQYF.

V and J are TRBV19 and TRBJ1-1; TRBD1 agrees at 8 bases. Per the germline V gene, CDR1 is LNHDA and CDR2 is SQIVND (reference sequence). The CDR3 covers 14 residues. The junction had 6 bases not matched to a gene; V was cut back by 5 bases and J by 4 bases. CDR3 region: CASSPRGLGTEAFF. The CDR3 DNA reads as TGTGCCAGTAGTCCCAGGGGGCTGGGCACTGAAGCTTTCTTT.

The V call is TRBV19, the J call TRBJ1-2; 10 bases line up with TRBD1. The CDR3 totals 15 residues. Per the germline V gene, CDR1 is LNHDA and CDR2 is SQIVND (reference sequence). With V trimmed by 5 bases and J by 8 bases, 11 bases remained unmatched. The CDR3 spells CASSLLGTGDGGYTF. CDR3 DNA: TGTGCCAGTAGTCTCCTGGGGACAGGGGACGGAGGCTACACCTTC.

The chain joins TRBV12-3 or TRBV12-4 to TRBJ2-3; D not certain. The ends were cut back, 4 bases at V and 1 base at J, with 6 bases in the middle. The CDR3 extends over 13 amino acids. For the CDR3, the DNA is TGTGCCAGCAGTTGGCAGGGCACAGATACGCAGTATTTT. It specifies CASSWQGTDTQYF.

The V call is TRBV6-6, the J call TRBJ1-1; TRBD1 agrees at 9 bases. The CDR3 loop spans 13 amino acids. Germline V CDR1 and CDR2: MNHNY, SVGAGI (reference sequence). V lost 6 bases to trimming and J lost 13 bases; unmatched junction nucleotides: 12. The CDR3 DNA sequence: TGTGCCAGCAGCCGCGGGACAGGGCTATGGGGTTTCTTT. This sequence encodes CASSRGTGLWGFF.

The genes are TRBV6-5 and TRBJ1-5; 10 bases align to TRBD1. This CDR3 comprises 15 residues. The germline V gene encodes CDR1 MNHEY and CDR2 SVGAGI. V lost 6 bases to trimming and J lost 3 bases; unmatched junction nucleotides: 5. The CDR3, as DNA: TGTGCCAGCAGCTCCGGACAGGGGGTCAATCAGCCCCAGCATTTT. Amino acids: CASSSGQGVNQPQHF.

The chain couples TRBV19 to TRBJ2-3, with 10 nucleotides matching TRBD2. J lost 7 bases, V lost 9 bases, and 10 bases had no gene match. The CDR3 loop spans 14 amino acids. Germline V gene data show CDR1 as LNHDA and CDR2 as SQIVND (reference sequence). In nucleotides, the CDR3 is TGTGCCAGCGCACAAGCGGGGGGGCCTAATACGCAGTATTTT. It specifies CASAQAGGPNTQYF.

This clone was seen a handful of times. The chain is built from TRBV6-5 and TRBJ1-1; 7 nucleotides agree with TRBD1. Losses at the gene ends were 5 bases for V and 0 bases for J; bases not matched to a gene: 6. The CDR3 consists of 15 residues. Germline V lookup: CDR1 MNHEY, CDR2 SVGAGI. The CDR3 region has the DNA TGTGCCAGCAGTCCACGGACAGGAGTGAACACTGAAGCTTTCTTT. This codes for CASSPRTGVNTEAFF.